These T cell receptor beta chains were read from a single sample in a study of CD4+ T cells in melanoma. Profiling relied on immunoSEQ multiplex PCR, and the TCRdb table lists in-frame clones only, not all of them. The table shows roughly 52,000 clones, with 60% to 75% occurring only once. Material for sequencing was tumor tissue. These receptors came from a human donor with melanoma. CDR3s include the opening cysteine and the closing phenylalanine or tryptophan. The D gene is left open where the match is weak. Clone size appears in some rows only: once, few, many, or a class for an expanded clone.

j_call | d_call | v_call | clone_size | cdr3_length | cdr3_aa | cdr3_nt
TRBJ1-6 | . | TRBV7-2 | . | 14 | CASSLTGYNSPLHF | TGTGCCAGCAGCTTGACAGGCTATAATTCACCCCTCCACTTT
TRBJ2-5 | TRBD2 | TRBV5-1 | . | 16 | CASSLAGPPSQETQYF | TGCGCCAGCAGCCTAGCGGGACCGCCTTCACAAGAGACCCAGTACTTC
TRBJ2-1 | . | TRBV18 | . | 13 | CASSPTWDQGQFF | TGTGCCAGCTCACCAACGTGGGATCAGGGGCAGTTCTTC
TRBJ1-2 | . | TRBV9 | . | 13 | CASSGGSHYGYTF | TGTGCCAGCAGCGGTGGTAGTCACTATGGCTACACCTTC
TRBJ1-5 | . | TRBV19 | . | 14 | CASGAPGLNQPQHF | TGTGCCAGTGGGGCTCCAGGGTTAAATCAGCCCCAGCATTTT
TRBJ2-7 | TRBD2 | TRBV11-2 | . | 18 | CASSLEYPGLAGVYEQYF | TGTGCCAGCAGCTTAGAGTATCCGGGACTAGCGGGGGTTTACGAGCAGTACTTC
TRBJ2-5 | . | TRBV27 | . | 14 | CASRPGLPQETQYF | TGTGCCAGCAGACCGGGACTTCCACAAGAGACCCAGTACTTC
TRBJ2-3 | . | TRBV30 | many | 12 | CASRDRTYTQYF | TGTGCCTCTAGAGACAGAACCTATACGCAGTATTTT
TRBJ1-1 | . | TRBV4-2 | . | 12 | CAYSGGEDQAFF | TGTGCCTACTCGGGGGGCGAAGATCAAGCTTTCTTT
TRBJ2-5 | . | TRBV7-9 | . | 15 | CASSLAPWDQETQYF | TGTGCCAGCAGCTTAGCGCCGTGGGACCAAGAGACCCAGTACTTC
TRBJ2-7 | . | TRBV28 | . | 15 | CATLTTVGAVYEQYF | TGTGCCACCCTGACGACAGTTGGGGCCGTCTACGAGCAGTACTTC
TRBJ2-7 | . | TRBV2 | . | 14 | CASREGPSSYEQYF | TGTGCCAGCAGGGAGGGGCCTAGCTCCTACGAGCAGTACTTC
TRBJ1-3 | TRBD1 | TRBV30 | few | 15 | CAWSEGTGKYNTIYF | TGTGCCTGGAGTGAGGGGACAGGGAAGTACAACACCATATATTTT
TRBJ2-7 | . | TRBV9 | . | 16 | CASSVGWDPGLYEQYF | TGTGCCAGCAGCGTAGGTTGGGACCCGGGTTTGTACGAGCAGTACTTC
TRBJ2-5 | TRBD1 | TRBV19 | many | 14 | CASSIGQGFWTQYF | TGTGCCAGTAGTATAGGACAGGGTTTCTGGACCCAGTACTTC
TRBJ2-5 | . | TRBV6-5 | medium-sized | 15 | CASSYSVGLQETQYF | TGTGCCAGCAGTTACTCGGTGGGACTCCAAGAGACCCAGTACTTC
TRBJ2-7 | . | TRBV28 | once | 14 | CASSPGQPPYEQYF | TGTGCCAGCAGTCCCGGACAGCCCCCCTACGAGCAGTACTTC
TRBJ2-3 | TRBD2 | TRBV7-2 | . | 15 | CASSLVAGETDTQYF | TGTGCCAGCAGCTTAGTAGCGGGTGAAACAGATACGCAGTATTTT